This T cell receptor beta chain emerged from a study of blood T cell repertoires in COVID-19. Turning to the study itself: Sources were T cells, B-cell-depleted T cells, or PBMCs; the material itself was cDNA or gDNA.

Original methodology: It was from reference gene primer amplification that nucleated cell counts were estimated. Repertoires were generated with immunoSEQ multiplex PCR, while TCRdb's copy carries only in-frame clones and drops some. V, J and clone size reflect that table, while D and trimming were determined from the DNA. The data hold approximately 210,000 clones, with around 85% observed a single time. Sequencing was done on a sample of peripheral blood. The TCR sequence derives from a woman in her 70s with acute or convalescent COVID-19.

CDR3 coding DNA: TGTGCCAGCAGCCAAGCCTCCCCGTACACCGGGGAGCTGTTTTTT. This codes for CASSQASPYTGELFF. V is TRBV3-1 (or the pseudogene TRBV3-2) and J is TRBJ2-2; D uncertain. The CDR3 is 15 residues long. V was cut by 1 base and J by 3 bases, with 9 bases left in between. Germline CDR1 is LGHDT and CDR2 is YNNKEL (reference sequence).